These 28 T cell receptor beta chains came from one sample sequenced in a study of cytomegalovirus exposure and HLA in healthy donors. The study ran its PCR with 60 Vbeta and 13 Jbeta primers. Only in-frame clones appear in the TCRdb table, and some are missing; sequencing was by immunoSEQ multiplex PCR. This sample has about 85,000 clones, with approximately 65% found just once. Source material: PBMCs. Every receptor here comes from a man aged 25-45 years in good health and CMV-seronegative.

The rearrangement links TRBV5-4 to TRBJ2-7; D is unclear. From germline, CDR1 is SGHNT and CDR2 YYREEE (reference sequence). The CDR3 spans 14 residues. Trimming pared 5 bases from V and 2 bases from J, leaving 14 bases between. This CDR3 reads CASSFTNPPYEQYF. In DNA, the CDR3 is TGTGCCAGCAGTTTTACAAATCCGCCCTACGAGCAGTACTTC.

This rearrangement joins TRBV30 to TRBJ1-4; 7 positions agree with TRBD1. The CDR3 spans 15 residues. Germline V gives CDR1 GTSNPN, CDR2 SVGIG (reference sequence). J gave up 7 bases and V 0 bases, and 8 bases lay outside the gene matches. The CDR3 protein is CAWSVPSGGIEKLFF. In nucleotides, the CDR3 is TGTGCCTGGAGTGTACCATCAGGGGGTATTGAAAAACTGTTTTTT.

The CDR3 sequence is CASGLQTYEQYF. The CDR3 region has the DNA TGTGCCAGCGGCTTACAGACCTACGAGCAGTACTTC. The chain has TRBV2 and TRBJ2-7; D is unclear. The V gene's germline CDR1 is SNHLY and CDR2 FYNNEI. The CDR3 has 12 amino acids. Trimming removed 8 bases at V and 2 bases at J, with 10 bases between.

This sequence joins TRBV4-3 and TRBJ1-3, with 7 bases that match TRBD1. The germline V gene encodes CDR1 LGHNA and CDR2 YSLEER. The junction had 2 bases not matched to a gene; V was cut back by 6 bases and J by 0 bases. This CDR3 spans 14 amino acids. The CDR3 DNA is TGCGCCAGCAGACGGGACAGCTCTGGAAACACCATATATTTT. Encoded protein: CASRRDSSGNTIYF.

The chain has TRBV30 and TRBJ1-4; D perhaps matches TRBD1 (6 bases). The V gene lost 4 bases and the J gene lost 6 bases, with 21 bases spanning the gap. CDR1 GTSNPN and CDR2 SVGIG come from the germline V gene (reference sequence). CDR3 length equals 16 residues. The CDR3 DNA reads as TGTGCCTGGACCCCTCTCGGACAGAATTATTATGAAAAACTGTTTTTT. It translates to CAWTPLGQNYYEKLFF.

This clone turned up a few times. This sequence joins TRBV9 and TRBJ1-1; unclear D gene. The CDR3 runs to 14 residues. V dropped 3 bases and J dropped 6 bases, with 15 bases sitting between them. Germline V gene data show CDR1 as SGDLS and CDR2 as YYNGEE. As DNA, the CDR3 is TGTGCCAGCAGCGGTCACACCCAGGCACCTGAAGCTTTCTTT. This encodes CASSGHTQAPEAFF.

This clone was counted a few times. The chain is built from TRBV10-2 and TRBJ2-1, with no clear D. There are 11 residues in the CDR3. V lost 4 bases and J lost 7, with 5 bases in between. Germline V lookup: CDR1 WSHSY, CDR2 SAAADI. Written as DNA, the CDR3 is TGCGCCAGCAGTGTCCTGAATGAGCAGTTCTTC. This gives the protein CASSVLNEQFF.

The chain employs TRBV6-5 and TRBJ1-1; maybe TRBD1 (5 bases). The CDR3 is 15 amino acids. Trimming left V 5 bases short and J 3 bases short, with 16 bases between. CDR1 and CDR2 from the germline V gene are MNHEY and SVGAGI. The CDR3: CASSNQGLLYTEAFF. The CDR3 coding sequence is TGTGCCAGCAGTAACCAGGGTTTGTTGTACACTGAAGCTTTCTTT.

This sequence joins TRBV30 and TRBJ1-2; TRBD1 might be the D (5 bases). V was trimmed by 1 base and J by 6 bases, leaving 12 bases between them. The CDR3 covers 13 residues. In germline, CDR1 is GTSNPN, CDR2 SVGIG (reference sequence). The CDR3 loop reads CAWSATGTDGYTF. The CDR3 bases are TGTGCCTGGAGTGCTACAGGAACGGATGGCTACACCTTC.

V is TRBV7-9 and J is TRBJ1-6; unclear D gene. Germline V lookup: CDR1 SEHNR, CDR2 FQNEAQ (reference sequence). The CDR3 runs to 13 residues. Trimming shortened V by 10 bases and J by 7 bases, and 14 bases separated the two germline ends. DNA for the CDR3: TGTGCCATAGATTTCCAGGCCAATTCACCCCTCCACTTT. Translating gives CAIDFQANSPLHF.

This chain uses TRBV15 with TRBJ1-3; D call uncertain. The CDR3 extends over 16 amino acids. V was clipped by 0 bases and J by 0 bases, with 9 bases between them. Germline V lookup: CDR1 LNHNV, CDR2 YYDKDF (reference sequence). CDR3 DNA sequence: TGTGCCACCAGCAGAGATCGGGGAATCTCTGGAAACACCATATATTTT. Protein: CATSRDRGISGNTIYF.

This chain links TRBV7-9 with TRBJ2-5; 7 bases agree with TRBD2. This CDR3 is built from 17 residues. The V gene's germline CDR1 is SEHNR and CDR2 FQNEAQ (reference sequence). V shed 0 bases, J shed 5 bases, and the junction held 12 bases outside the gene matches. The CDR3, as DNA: TGTGCCAGCAGCTTAGCGTGGTCTACGGGAGGCAACGAGACCCAGTACTTC. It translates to CASSLAWSTGGNETQYF.

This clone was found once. The chain's CDR3 is CASSQDPSMGGVNTEAFF. Here the CDR3 DNA reads TGCGCCAGCAGCCAAGATCCATCAATGGGGGGGGTGAACACTGAAGCTTTCTTT. The chain uses TRBV4-1 and TRBJ1-1; weak D call: TRBD1 (5 bases). CDR1 and CDR2 (germline): MGHRA, YSYEKL. This CDR3 contains 18 residues. Trimming pared 0 bases from V and 0 bases from J, leaving 17 bases between.

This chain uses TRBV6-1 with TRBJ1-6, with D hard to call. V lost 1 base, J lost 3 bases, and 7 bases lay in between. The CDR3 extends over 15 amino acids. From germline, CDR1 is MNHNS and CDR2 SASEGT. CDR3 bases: TGTGCCAGCAGTGAAGGATTCAGCTATAATTCACCCCTCCACTTT. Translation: CASSEGFSYNSPLHF.

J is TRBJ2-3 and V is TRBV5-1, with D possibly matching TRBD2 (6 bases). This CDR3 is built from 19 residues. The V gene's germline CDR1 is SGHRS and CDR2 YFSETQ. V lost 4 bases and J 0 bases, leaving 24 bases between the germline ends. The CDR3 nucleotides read TGCGCCAGCAGCCCCGCGGGGACTCCGACACTCACGAGCACAGATACGCAGTATTTT. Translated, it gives CASSPAGTPTLTSTDTQYF.

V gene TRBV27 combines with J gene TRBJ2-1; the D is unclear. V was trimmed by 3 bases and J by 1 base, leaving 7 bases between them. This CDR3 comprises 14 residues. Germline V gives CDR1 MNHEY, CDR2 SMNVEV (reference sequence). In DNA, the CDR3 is TGTGCCAGCAGTTTTTATCCTTCCTACAATGAGCAGTTCTTC. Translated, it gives CASSFYPSYNEQFF.

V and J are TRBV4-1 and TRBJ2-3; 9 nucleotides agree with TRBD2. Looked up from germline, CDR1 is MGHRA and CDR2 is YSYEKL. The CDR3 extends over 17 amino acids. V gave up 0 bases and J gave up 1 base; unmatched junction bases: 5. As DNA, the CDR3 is TGCGCCAGCAGCCAAGATGAGGTAGCGGGGGGCACAGATACGCAGTATTTT. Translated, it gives CASSQDEVAGGTDTQYF.

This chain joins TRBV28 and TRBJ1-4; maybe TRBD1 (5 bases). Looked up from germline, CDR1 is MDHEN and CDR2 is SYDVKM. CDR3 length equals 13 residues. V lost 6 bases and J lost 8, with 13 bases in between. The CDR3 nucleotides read TGTGCCAGCAGGCCACGGGGGTGGGAAAAACTGTTTTTT. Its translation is CASRPRGWEKLFF.

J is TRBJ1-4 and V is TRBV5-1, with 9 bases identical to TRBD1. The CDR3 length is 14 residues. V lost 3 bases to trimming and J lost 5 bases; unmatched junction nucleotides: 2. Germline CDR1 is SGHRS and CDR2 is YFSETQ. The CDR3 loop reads CASSSGTGNEKLFF. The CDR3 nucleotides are TGCGCCAGCAGCTCCGGGACAGGGAATGAAAAACTGTTTTTT.

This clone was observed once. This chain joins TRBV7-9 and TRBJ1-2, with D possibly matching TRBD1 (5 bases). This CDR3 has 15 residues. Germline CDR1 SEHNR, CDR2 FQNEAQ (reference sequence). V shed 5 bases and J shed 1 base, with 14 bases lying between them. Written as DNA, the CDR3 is TGTGCCAGCAGCCTCGGGGGGATCCTTAACTATGGCTACACCTTC. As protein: CASSLGGILNYGYTF.

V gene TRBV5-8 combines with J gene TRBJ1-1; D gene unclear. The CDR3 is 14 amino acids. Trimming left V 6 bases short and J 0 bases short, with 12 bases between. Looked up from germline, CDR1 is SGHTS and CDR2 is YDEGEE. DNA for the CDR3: TGTGCCAGCACCCCCCCGACACTGAACACTGAAGCTTTCTTT. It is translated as CASTPPTLNTEAFF. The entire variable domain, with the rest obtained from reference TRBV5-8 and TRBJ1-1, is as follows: EAGVTQSPTHLIKTRGQQATLRCSPISGHTSVYWYQQALGLGLQFLLWYDEGEERNRGNFPPRFSGRQFPNYSSELNVNALELEDSALYLCASTPPTLNTEAFFGQGTRLTVV.

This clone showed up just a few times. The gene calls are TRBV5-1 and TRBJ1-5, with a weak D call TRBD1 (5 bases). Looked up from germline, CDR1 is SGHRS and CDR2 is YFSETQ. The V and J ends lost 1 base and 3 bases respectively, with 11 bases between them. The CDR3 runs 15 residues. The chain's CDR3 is CASSLSGGDNQPQHF. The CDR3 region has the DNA TGCGCCAGCAGCTTGTCTGGGGGGGACAATCAGCCCCAGCATTTT.

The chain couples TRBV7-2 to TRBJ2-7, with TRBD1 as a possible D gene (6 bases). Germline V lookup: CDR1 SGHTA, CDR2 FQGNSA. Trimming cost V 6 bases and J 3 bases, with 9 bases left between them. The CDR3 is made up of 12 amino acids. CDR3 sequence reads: CASREGGYEQYF. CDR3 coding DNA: TGTGCCAGCAGGGAAGGGGGCTACGAGCAGTACTTC.

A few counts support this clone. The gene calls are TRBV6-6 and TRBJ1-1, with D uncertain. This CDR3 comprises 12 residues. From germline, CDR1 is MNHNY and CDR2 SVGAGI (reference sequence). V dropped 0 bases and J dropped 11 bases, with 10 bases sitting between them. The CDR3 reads CASSYSTPGAFF. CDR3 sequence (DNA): TGTGCCAGCAGTTACTCCACTCCGGGTGCTTTCTTT.

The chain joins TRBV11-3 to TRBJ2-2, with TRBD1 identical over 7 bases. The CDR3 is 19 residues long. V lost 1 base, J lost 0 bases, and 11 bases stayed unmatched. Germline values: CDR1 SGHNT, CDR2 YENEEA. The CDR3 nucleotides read TGTGCCAGCAGCTTAGGCCCTTTTTCCGGGACAGCGAACACCGGGGAGCTGTTTTTT. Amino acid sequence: CASSLGPFSGTANTGELFF. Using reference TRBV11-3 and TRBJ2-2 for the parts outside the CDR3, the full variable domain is EAGVVQSPRYKIIEKKQPVAFWCNPISGHNTLYWYLQNLGQGPELLIRYENEEAVDDSQLPKDRFSAERLKGVDSTLKIQPAELGDSAVYLCASSLGPFSGTANTGELFFGEGSRLTVL.

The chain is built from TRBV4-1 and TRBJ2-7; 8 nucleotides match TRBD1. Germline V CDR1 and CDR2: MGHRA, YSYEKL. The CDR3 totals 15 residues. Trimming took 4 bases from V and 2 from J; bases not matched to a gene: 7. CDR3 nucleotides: TGCGCCAGCAGCCCCGGACAGGGAAGACCCTACGAGCAGTACTTC. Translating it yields CASSPGQGRPYEQYF.

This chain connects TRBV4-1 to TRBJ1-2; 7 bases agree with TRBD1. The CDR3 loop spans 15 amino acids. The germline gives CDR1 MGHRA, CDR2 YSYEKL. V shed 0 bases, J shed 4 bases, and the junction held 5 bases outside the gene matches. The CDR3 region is CASSQDPRGAYGYTF. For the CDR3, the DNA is TGCGCCAGCAGCCAAGACCCCAGGGGGGCCTATGGCTACACCTTC.

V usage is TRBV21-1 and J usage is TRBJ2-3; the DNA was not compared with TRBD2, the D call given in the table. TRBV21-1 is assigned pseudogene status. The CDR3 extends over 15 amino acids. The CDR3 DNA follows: TGTGCCAGCCCCATGCGGGGTGGGTTTACAGATACGCAGTATTTT. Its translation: CASPMRGGFTDTQYF.